This TCR beta chain was captured in a study of T-cell reconstitution after alpha-beta-depleted transplantation in children. Broader study findings: By one year post-transplant, T-cell counts and diversity largely arose from T cells that were newly produced. Expanded graft clones numbering several hundred reportedly gave rise to alpha-beta T cells about two months after transplant.

The length of the CDR3 is 15 residues. V trimming: 7 bases; J trimming: 0 bases; junction bases outside the gene matches: 7. Preparing the TCRbeta library involved the use of unique molecular identifiers. One entry per CDR3 protein, called by TCRdb with MiXCR from the PCR reads. Among fewer than 550,000 distinct CDR3 sequences, 15% to 20% were seen once, and the ten largest hold just under 30%. This clonotype was seen only a few times. Its cognate antigen is unknown. The sequencing used PBMCs, mostly from graft donor cells, collected 360 days after TCRalphabeta/CD19-depleted stem cell transplant. The chain carries TRBV12-3 or TRBV12-4 and TRBJ1-1, with TRBD1 matching over 8 bases. The receptor comes from a boy less than two years old who had a stem cell transplant for Wiskott-Aldrich syndrome, so the T cells may come from the graft donor. The CDR3 DNA reads as TGTGCCAGCATCGACAGGGGACCAATGAACACTGAAGCTTTCTTT. Protein sequence: CASIDRGPMNTEAFF.